The TCR beta chain under discussion was sequenced for a study of blood T cells in healthy people across ages. About this clonotype: The antigen is unknown.

A J-beta primer mix and a sample-barcoded 5' primer were used in a second PCR of roughly 7 to 12 cycles. TCRdb re-called the 5' RACE reads with MiXCR, one entry per CDR3 protein. The sample carries about 940,000 distinct CDR3 sequences, under 50% recorded once. CDR3 length: 12 amino acids. V was pared by 5 bases and J by 10 bases, with 12 bases between. Per the germline V gene, CDR1 is SGHAT and CDR2 is FQNNGV. Broader study findings: While age rose, TCR beta diversity per million T cells dropped in a roughly linear way.

The specimen was blood. The sequence came from a man aged 30 to 39 in good health. This chain connects TRBV11-2 to TRBJ2-1; possibly TRBD2 for D (5 bases). CDR3 amino acids: CASSQEAGEQFF. The CDR3 DNA sequence: TGTGCCAGCAGCCAGGAGGCCGGGGAGCAGTTCTTC. The full variable domain, its missing parts supplied by reference TRBV11-2 and TRBJ2-1, is EAGVAQSPRYKIIEKRQSVAFWCNPISGHATLYWYQQILGQGPKLLIQFQNNGVVDDSQLPKDRFSAERLKGVDSTLKIQPAKLEDSAVYLCASSQEAGEQFFGPGTRLTVL.